One sample yielded the 18 T cell receptor beta chains listed below, sequenced in a study of blood T cell repertoires in COVID-19. This table comes from immunoSEQ multiplex PCR, and its TCRdb copy is limited to in-frame clones, with some not included. Of about 480,000 clones in the sample, about 89% were seen once. The sequencing input was peripheral blood. These receptors were obtained from a woman aged 25 to 39 with acute or convalescent COVID-19.

This clone was detected a few times. The rearrangement joins TRBV4-1 to TRBJ1-3, with 7 nucleotides matching TRBD1. CDR1 and CDR2 (germline): MGHRA, YSYEKL. This CDR3 has 15 amino acids. V lost 2 bases and J lost 8; bases outside the gene matches: 9. CDR3 sequence: CASSQNDRALDTIYF. The CDR3 region has the DNA TGCGCCAGCAGCCAAAATGACAGGGCGTTGGACACCATATATTTT.

The chain is built from TRBV13 and TRBJ1-1, with D tentatively TRBD1 (6 bases). Trimming removed 2 bases at V and 1 base at J, with 20 bases between. Germline CDR1 PRHDT, CDR2 FYEKMQ (reference sequence). The CDR3 length is 18 residues. DNA of the CDR3: TGTGCCAGCAGCTTAAAGCCCCTACGGGGGGGCGAGAACACTGAAGCTTTCTTT. Amino acids: CASSLKPLRGGENTEAFF. The whole variable domain, remainder taken from reference TRBV13 and TRBJ1-1, is AAGVIQSPRHLIKEKRETATLKCYPIPRHDTVYWYQQGPGQDPQFLISFYEKMQSDKGSIPDRFSAQQFSDYHSELNMSSLELGDSALYFCASSLKPLRGGENTEAFFGQGTRLTVV.

The V and J genes are TRBV2 and TRBJ1-2; D is ambiguous. V gave up 10 bases and J gave up 8 bases, with 17 bases separating them. CDR3 length: 12 amino acids. Germline V CDR1 and CDR2: SNHLY, FYNNEI. The CDR3 region has the DNA TGTGCCATTGCTACGCCGCTTGCGGGCTACACCTTC. Its protein product is CAIATPLAGYTF.

The chain is built from TRBV10-3 and TRBJ2-1; 14 bases align to TRBD2. CDR1 is ENHRY and CDR2 is SYGVKD in the germline V gene. The CDR3 totals 16 residues. V shed 4 bases, J shed 5 bases, and the junction held 4 bases outside the gene matches. CDR3 in amino acids: CAISAQTSGGDNEQFF. In DNA form, the CDR3 reads TGTGCCATCAGTGCGCAGACTAGCGGGGGGGACAATGAGCAGTTCTTC.

The chain employs TRBV30 and TRBJ1-3; no clear D gene. The germline V gene has CDR1 GTSNPN and CDR2 SVGIG (reference sequence). The CDR3 has 14 residues. The ends were cut back, 3 bases at V and 4 bases at J, with 13 bases in the middle. Here the CDR3 reads CAWRERSLGNTIYF. The CDR3 DNA sequence: TGTGCCTGGAGGGAGAGGTCTCTCGGAAACACCATATATTTT.

The V and J genes are TRBV19 and TRBJ1-3, with unresolved D. The germline V and J ends were trimmed by 6 bases and 0 bases, with 12 bases remaining between them. CDR1 and CDR2 from the germline V gene are LNHDA and SQIVND (reference sequence). CDR3 length: 15 amino acids. The CDR3 region is CASSAAASSGNTIYF. In DNA, the CDR3 is TGTGCCAGTAGCGCGGCAGCCAGCTCTGGAAACACCATATATTTT.

The J gene is TRBJ2-2, the V gene TRBV14, with a weak D call TRBD2 (5 bases). From germline, CDR1 is SGHDN and CDR2 FVKESK. V was pared by 6 bases and J by 4 bases, with 15 bases between. The length of the CDR3 is 15 residues. CDR3 bases: TGTGCCAGCAGTCCTACTGAGGGAGTCACCGGGGAGCTGTTTTTT. Translation gives CASSPTEGVTGELFF.

This rearrangement joins TRBV5-6 to TRBJ1-1; D is uncertain. Trimming took off 0 bases at V and 8 bases at J, with 11 bases between the two ends. The CDR3 runs 13 residues. CDR1 is SGHDT, CDR2 YYEEEE, per germline. CDR3 in amino acids: CASSLADRVEAFF. The DNA of the CDR3 is TGTGCCAGCAGCTTGGCCGATCGGGTGGAAGCTTTCTTT.

V and J are TRBV6-2 or TRBV6-3 and TRBJ1-5, with TRBD1 matching over 7 bases. J was trimmed by 0 bases and V by 5 bases; bases with no gene match: 10. This CDR3 region has 17 residues. Germline V CDR1 and CDR2: MNHEY, SVGEGT. DNA for the CDR3: TGTGCCAGCAGTCGCCCCCGTACAGGGGTTAGCAATCAGCCCCAGCATTTT. It translates to CASSRPRTGVSNQPQHF.

This clone has a single count. The rearrangement uses TRBV7-9 and TRBJ2-7, with a weak D call TRBD2 (6 bases). Germline V lookup: CDR1 SEHNR, CDR2 FQNEAQ (reference sequence). V lost 5 bases and J lost 4, with 18 bases in between. This CDR3 comprises 15 residues. The CDR3: CASSPPEGIMYEQYF. The CDR3 DNA reads TGTGCCAGCAGCCCGCCGGAGGGGATTATGTACGAGCAGTACTTC.

The CDR3 DNA sequence: TGTGCCAGCATCGGGACTAGCGGGGGTGACGAGCAGTACTTC. It is translated as CASIGTSGGDEQYF. The V and J genes are TRBV2 and TRBJ2-7, with 14 nucleotides matching TRBD2. The CDR3 is made up of 14 amino acids. Germline V CDR1 and CDR2: SNHLY, FYNNEI. Trimming removed 7 bases from V and 5 bases from J; junction bases left unmatched: 4.

This clone was detected only a few times. V and J are TRBV18 and TRBJ2-1, with 7 bases fitting TRBD1. The ends lost 0 bases at V and 1 base at J; junction bases unmatched: 0. In germline, CDR1 is KGHSH, CDR2 LQKENI. This CDR3 has 15 amino acids. CDR3 DNA sequence: TGTGCCAGCTCACCACCGACAGGGTCCTACAATGAGCAGTTCTTC. Translating it yields CASSPPTGSYNEQFF.

This chain links TRBV7-2 with TRBJ2-5; 7 bases map to TRBD2. The trim removed 4 bases at V and 7 bases at J, leaving 9 bases unmatched. Germline loops: CDR1 SGHTA, CDR2 FQGNSA. The CDR3 covers 14 residues. The CDR3 loop is CASSSRLAPLTQYF. The CDR3 DNA reads as TGTGCCAGCAGCTCAAGACTAGCTCCCTTGACCCAGTACTTC.

The table lists this clone with a count of one. The CDR3 sequence is CATSDPTGGNSGANVLTF. The CDR3 DNA follows: TGTGCCACCAGTGATCCGACAGGGGGGAACTCTGGGGCCAACGTCCTGACTTTC. This rearrangement joins TRBV24-1 to TRBJ2-6; TRBD1 aligns across 9 bases. This CDR3 has 18 amino acids. The V gene's germline CDR1 is KGHDR and CDR2 SFDVKD. J was trimmed by 0 bases and V by 3 bases; bases with no gene match: 5.

V and J are TRBV7-5 and TRBJ1-2; the table's D call, TRBD1, was not checked against the DNA. TRBV7-5 is a pseudogene. This CDR3 is 15 amino acids long. The CDR3 DNA reads TGTGTCAGAAGCTTAGCGTATAGACAGTACTATGGCTACACCTTC. Encoded protein: CVRSLAYRQYYGYTF.

The J gene is TRBJ1-3, the V gene TRBV7-8, with D possibly TRBD1 on 5 matching bases. Trimming left V 1 base short and J 0 bases short, with 13 bases between. CDR3 length: 17 residues. Germline CDR1 and CDR2: SGHVS and FQNEAQ. In DNA form, the CDR3 reads TGTGCCAGCAGCTTAGTCGGGACTAGATACTCTGGAAACACCATATATTTT. Encoded protein: CASSLVGTRYSGNTIYF.

The genes are TRBV29-1 and TRBJ2-2; D is perhaps TRBD1 (7 bases). Trimming cost V 6 bases and J 3 bases, with 17 bases left between them. The V gene's germline CDR1 is SQVTM and CDR2 ANQGSEA. The CDR3 sequence is 15 residues long. CDR3 coding DNA: TGCAGCGTAAAGGGGGCGCCGGGGGACACCGGGGAGCTGTTTTTT. Translation: CSVKGAPGDTGELFF.

This clone was counted between two and nine times. This sequence joins TRBV12-2 and TRBJ2-1; the D segment call TRBD2 is taken from the table without a DNA check. TRBV12-2 is marked as a pseudogene. This CDR3 is 18 amino acids long. Here the CDR3 reads CASRSGKLAGDSYNEQFF. As DNA, the CDR3 is TGTGCAAGTCGCTCCGGAAAGTTAGCGGGAGATTCCTACAATGAGCAGTTCTTC.